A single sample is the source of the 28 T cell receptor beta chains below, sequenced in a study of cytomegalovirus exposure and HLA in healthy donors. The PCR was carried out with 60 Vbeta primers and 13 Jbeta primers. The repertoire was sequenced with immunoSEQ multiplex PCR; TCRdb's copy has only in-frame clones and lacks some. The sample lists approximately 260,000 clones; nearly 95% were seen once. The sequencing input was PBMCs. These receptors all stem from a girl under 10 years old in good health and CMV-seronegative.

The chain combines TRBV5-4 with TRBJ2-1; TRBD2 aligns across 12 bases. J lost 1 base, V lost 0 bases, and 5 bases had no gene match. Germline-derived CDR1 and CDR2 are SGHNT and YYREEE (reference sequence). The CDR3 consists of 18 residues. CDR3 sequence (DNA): TGTGCCAGCAGCTTGGCTAGCGGGAGGGCCGAGTCCTACAATGAGCAGTTCTTC. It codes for CASSLASGRAESYNEQFF.

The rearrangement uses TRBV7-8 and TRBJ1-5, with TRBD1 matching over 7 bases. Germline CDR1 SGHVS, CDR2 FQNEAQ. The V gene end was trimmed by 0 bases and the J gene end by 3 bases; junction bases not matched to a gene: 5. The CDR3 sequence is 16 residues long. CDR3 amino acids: CASSLAETGNNQPQHF. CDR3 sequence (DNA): TGTGCCAGCAGCTTAGCGGAGACAGGGAACAATCAGCCCCAGCATTTT.

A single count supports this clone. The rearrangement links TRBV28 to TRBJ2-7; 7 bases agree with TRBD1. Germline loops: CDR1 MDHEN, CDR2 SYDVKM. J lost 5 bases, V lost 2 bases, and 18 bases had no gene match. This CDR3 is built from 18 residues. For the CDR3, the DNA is TGTGCCAGCAGTTTAGTCTCCGGTTTGGCAGGGGGTAATAACGAGCAGTACTTC. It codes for CASSLVSGLAGGNNEQYF.

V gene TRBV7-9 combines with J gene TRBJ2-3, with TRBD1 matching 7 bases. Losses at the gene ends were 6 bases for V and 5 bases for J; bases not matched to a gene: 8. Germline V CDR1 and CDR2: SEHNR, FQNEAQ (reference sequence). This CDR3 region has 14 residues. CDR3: CASSTGATGDTQYF. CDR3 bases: TGTGCCAGCAGTACAGGGGCAACGGGAGATACGCAGTATTTT.

CDR3 region: CASSVGGAGQPQHF. The DNA for the CDR3 is TGTGCCAGCAGCGTAGGAGGAGCGGGCCAGCCCCAGCATTTT. The J gene is TRBJ1-5, the V gene TRBV9, with D unresolved. The CDR3 length is 14 residues. Germline loops: CDR1 SGDLS, CDR2 YYNGEE. V dropped 0 bases and J dropped 7 bases, with 11 bases sitting between them.

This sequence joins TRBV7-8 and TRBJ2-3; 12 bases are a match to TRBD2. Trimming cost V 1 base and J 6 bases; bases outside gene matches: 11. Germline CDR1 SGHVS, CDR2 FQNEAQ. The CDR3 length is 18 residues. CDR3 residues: CASSLGLAGGLAGDTQYF. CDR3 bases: TGTGCCAGCAGCTTAGGTCTAGCGGGGGGGCTAGCGGGGGATACGCAGTATTTT.

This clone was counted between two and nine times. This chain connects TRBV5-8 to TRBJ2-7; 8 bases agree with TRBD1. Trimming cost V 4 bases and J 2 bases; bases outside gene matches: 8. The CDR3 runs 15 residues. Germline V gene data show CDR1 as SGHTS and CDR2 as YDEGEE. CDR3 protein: CASSVGTGSAYEQYF. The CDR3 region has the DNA TGTGCCAGCAGCGTTGGGACAGGCAGCGCCTACGAGCAGTACTTC.

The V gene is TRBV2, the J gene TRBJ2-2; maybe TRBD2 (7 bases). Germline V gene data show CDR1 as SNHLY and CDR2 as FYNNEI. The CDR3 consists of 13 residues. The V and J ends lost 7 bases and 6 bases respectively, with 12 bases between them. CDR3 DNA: TGTGCCAGCAAGGGGGGGGGAGCCGGGGAGCTGTTTTTT. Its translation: CASKGGGAGELFF.

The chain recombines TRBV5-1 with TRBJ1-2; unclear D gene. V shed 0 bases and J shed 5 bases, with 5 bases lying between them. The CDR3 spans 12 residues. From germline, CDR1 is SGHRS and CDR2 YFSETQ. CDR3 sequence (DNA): TGCGCCAGCAGCTTGGACCAGTATGGCTACACCTTC. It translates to CASSLDQYGYTF. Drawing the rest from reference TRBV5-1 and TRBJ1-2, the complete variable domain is KAGVTQTPRYLIKTRGQQVTLSCSPISGHRSVSWYQQTPGQGLQFLFEYFSETQRNKGNFPGRFSGRQFSNSRSEMNVSTLELGDSALYLCASSLDQYGYTFGSGTRLTVV.

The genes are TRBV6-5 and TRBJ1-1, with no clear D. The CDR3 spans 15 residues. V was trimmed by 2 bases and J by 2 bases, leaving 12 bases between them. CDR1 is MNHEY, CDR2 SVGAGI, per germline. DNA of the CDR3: TGTGCCAGCAGTTACGGGTTGGAGGGTAACACTGAAGCTTTCTTT. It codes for CASSYGLEGNTEAFF.

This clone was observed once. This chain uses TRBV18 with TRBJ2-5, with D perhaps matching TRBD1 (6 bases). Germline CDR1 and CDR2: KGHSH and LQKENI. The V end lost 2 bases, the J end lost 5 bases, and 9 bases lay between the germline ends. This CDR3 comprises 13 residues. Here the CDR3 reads CASSPVRGETQYF. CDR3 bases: TGTGCCAGCTCACCAGTGAGGGGGGAGACCCAGTACTTC.

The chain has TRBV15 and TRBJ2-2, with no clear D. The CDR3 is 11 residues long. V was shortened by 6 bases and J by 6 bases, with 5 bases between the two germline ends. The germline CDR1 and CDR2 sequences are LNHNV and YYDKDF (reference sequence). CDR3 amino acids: CATRTAGELFF. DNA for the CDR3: TGTGCCACCAGGACTGCCGGGGAGCTGTTTTTT. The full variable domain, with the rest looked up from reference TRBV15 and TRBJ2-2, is DAMVIQNPRYQVTQFGKPVTLSCSQTLNHNVMYWYQQKSSQAPKLLFHYYDKDFNNEADTPDNFQSRRPNTSFCFLDIRSPGLGDTAMYLCATRTAGELFFGEGSRLTVL.

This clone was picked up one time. CDR3 DNA sequence: TGTGCCAGCAGTTCCCCCGTTGAGCAGTTCTTC. Its translation is CASSSPVEQFF. The rearrangement links TRBV7-2 to TRBJ2-1; D gene unclear. Germline loops: CDR1 SGHTA, CDR2 FQGNSA. Trimming stripped 6 bases from V and 9 bases from J, with 9 bases between. The CDR3 runs 11 residues. Together with reference TRBV7-2 and TRBJ2-1, the CDR3 gives the full variable domain: GAGVSQSPSNKVTEKGKDVELRCDPISGHTALYWYRQSLGQGLEFLIYFQGNSAPDKSGLPSDRFSAERTGGSVSTLTIQRTQQEDSAVYLCASSSPVEQFFGPGTRLTVL.

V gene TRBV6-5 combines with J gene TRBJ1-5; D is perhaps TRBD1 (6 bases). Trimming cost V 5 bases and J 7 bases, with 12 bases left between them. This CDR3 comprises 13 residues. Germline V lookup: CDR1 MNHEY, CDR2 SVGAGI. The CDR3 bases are TGTGCCAGCAGTCCACAGGGCGGCCAGCCCCAGCATTTT. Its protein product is CASSPQGGQPQHF.

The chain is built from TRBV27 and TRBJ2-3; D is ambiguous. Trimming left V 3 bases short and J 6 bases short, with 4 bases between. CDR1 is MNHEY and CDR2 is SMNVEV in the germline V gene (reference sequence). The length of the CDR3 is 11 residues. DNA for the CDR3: TGTGCCAGCAGTTTCGGTGATACGCAGTATTTT. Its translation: CASSFGDTQYF.

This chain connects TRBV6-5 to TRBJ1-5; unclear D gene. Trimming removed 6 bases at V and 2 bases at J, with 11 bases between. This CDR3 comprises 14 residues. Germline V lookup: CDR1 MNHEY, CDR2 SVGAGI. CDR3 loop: CASRGGGGNQPQHF. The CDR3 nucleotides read TGTGCCAGCAGAGGAGGCGGTGGCAATCAGCCCCAGCATTTT.

The CDR3 nucleotides are TGTGCCAGCAGCCTTGAAAATGGCCTGAACACTGAAGCTTTCTTT. Protein product: CASSLENGLNTEAFF. The chain couples TRBV13 to TRBJ1-1; no clear D. The length of the CDR3 is 15 residues. The V end was cut by 5 bases, the J end by 0 bases, with 13 bases between. From germline, CDR1 is PRHDT and CDR2 FYEKMQ (reference sequence).

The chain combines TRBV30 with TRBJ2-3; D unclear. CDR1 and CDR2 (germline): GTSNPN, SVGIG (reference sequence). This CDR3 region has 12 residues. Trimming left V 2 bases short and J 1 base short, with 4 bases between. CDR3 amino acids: CAWSKRTDTQYF. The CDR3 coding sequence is TGTGCCTGGAGTAAGCGCACAGATACGCAGTATTTT.

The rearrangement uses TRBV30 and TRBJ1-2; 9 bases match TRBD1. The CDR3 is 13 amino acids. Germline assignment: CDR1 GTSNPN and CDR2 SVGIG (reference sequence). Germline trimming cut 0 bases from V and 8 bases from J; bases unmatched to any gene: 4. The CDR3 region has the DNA TGTGCCTGGAGTGTCAGGACAGGGGACGGCTACACCTTC. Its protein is CAWSVRTGDGYTF.

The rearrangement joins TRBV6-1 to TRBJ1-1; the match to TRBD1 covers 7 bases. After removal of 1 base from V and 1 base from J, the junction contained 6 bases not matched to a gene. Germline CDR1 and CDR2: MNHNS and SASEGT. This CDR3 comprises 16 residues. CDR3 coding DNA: TGTGCCAGCAGTGAAGGCTGGGGGACAGCGAACACTGAAGCTTTCTTT. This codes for CASSEGWGTANTEAFF.

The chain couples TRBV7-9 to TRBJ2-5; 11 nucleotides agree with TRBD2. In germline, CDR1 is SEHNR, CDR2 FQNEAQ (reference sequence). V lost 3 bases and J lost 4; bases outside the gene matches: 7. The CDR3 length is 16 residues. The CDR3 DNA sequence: TGTGCCAGCAGCTTGGATGGTACTAGCGGGAGAGAGACCCAGTACTTC. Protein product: CASSLDGTSGRETQYF.

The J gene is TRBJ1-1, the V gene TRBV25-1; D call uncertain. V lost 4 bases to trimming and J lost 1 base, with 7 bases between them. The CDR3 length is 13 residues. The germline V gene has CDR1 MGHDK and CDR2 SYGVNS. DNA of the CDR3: TGTGCCAGCAGTGGAACTCAGAACACTGAAGCTTTCTTT. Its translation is CASSGTQNTEAFF.

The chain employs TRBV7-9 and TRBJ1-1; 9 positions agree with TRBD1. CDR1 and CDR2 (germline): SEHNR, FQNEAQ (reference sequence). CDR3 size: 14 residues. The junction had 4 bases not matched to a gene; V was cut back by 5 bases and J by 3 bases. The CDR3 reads CASSPGQGYTEAFF. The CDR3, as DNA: TGTGCCAGCAGCCCCGGACAGGGGTACACTGAAGCTTTCTTT.

For the CDR3, the DNA is TGTGCCAGCAGCCAAGTTAAGGGGACTAGTCAAACGAACACCGGGGAGCTGTTTTTT. This gives the protein CASSQVKGTSQTNTGELFF. The chain links TRBV14 to TRBJ2-2; TRBD2 aligns across 8 bases. Germline V gives CDR1 SGHDN, CDR2 FVKESK. This CDR3 is 19 amino acids long. The trim removed 1 base at V and 0 bases at J, leaving 10 bases unmatched.

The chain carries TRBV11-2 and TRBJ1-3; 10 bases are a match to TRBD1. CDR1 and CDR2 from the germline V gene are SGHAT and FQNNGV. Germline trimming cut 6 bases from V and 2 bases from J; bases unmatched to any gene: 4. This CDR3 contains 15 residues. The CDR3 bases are TGTGCCAGCAGTCCCGGGACAGGGGCTGGAAACACCATATATTTT. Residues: CASSPGTGAGNTIYF.

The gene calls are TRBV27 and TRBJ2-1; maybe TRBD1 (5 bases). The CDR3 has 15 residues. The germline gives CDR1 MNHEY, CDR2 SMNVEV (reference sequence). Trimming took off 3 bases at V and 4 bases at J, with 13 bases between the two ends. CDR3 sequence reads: CASSLGPRLYNEQFF. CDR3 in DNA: TGTGCCAGCAGTTTGGGGCCTAGGCTTTACAATGAGCAGTTCTTC.

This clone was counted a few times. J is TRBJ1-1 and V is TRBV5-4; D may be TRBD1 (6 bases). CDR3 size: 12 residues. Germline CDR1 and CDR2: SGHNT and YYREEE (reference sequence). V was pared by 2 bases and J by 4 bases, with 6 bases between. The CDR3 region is CASSLQGTEAFF. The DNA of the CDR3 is TGTGCCAGCAGCTTACAGGGCACTGAAGCTTTCTTT.

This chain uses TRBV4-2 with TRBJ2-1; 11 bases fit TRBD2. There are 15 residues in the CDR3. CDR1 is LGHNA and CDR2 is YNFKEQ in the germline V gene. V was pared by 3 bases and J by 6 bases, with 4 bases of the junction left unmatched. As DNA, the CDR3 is TGTGCCAGCAGCCATAGCGGGAGGGACACCAATGAGCAGTTCTTC. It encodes CASSHSGRDTNEQFF.